This TCR beta chain was identified during a study of CD8+ T cells in alopecia areata. Germline-derived CDR1 and CDR2 are SGDLS and YYNGEE. This CDR3 contains 15 residues. Once RNA had been extracted, it was reverse transcribed into cDNA to act as the sequencing template. Clones were sequenced by immunoSEQ multiplex PCR, and TCRdb holds only the in-frame ones, with some missing. The data show about 100,000 clones, just under 60% seen once. A note on this clone: A junction boundary mismatches the germline segment, possibly from a read error.

Documented treatment: oral pan-JAK inhibitor, 5-10 mg twice daily. The chain combines TRBV9 with TRBJ2-3, with D perhaps being TRBD1 or TRBD2 (6 bases each). This sequence originates from a human donor with alopecia areata. This specimen consisted of CD8+ T cells sorted from blood, obtained at approximately week 60, from a patient treated with tofacitinib. Written as DNA, the CDR3 is TGTGCCGGCAGCGTCTTCACGGGGGCGACAGATACGCAGTATTTT. It yields the protein CAGSVFTGATDTQYF.